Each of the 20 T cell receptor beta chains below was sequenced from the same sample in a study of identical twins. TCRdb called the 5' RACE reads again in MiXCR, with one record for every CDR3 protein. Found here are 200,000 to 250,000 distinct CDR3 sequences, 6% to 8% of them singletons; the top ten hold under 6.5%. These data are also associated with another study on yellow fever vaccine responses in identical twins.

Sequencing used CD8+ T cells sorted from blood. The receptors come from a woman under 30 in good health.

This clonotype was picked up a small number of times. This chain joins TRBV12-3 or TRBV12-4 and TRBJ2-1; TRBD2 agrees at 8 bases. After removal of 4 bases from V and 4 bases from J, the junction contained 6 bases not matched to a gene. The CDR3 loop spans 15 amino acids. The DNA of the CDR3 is TGTGCCAGCAGTTCCAGCGGGAGTATGTACAATGAGCAGTTCTTC. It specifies CASSSSGSMYNEQFF.

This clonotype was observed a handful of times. DNA of the CDR3: TGTGCCAGCAGTTTATCGGCCCCCCCTTTAGGGGATACGCAGTATTTT. As protein: CASSLSAPPLGDTQYF. The genes are TRBV27 and TRBJ2-3; D is unclear. Germline V gene data show CDR1 as MNHEY and CDR2 as SMNVEV (reference sequence). V was trimmed by 0 bases and J by 6 bases, leaving 16 bases between them. CDR3 length: 16 residues.

CDR3 residues: CASSPRGGTDTQYF. The CDR3 DNA sequence: TGTGCCAGCAGTCCCCGGGGAGGCACAGATACGCAGTATTTT. This chain uses TRBV12-3 or TRBV12-4 with TRBJ2-3, with D possibly TRBD2 on 5 matching bases. This CDR3 is 14 amino acids long. The V end was cut by 5 bases, the J end by 1 base, with 10 bases between.

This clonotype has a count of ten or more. For the CDR3, the DNA is TGCAGTGCTAGACCTGACCCGAGCTCCTACAATGAGCAGTTCTTC. This translates into CSARPDPSSYNEQFF. This chain connects TRBV20-1 to TRBJ2-1; D unclear. This CDR3 region has 15 residues. Trimming took 2 bases from V and 0 from J, leaving 11 bases between them. Per germline, CDR1 DFQATT and CDR2 SNEGSKA (reference sequence).

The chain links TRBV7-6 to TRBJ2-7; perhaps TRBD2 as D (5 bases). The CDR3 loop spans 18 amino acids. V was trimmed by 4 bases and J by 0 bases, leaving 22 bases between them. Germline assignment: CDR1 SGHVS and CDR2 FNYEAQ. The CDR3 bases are TGTGCCAGCAGCTCGATAACTAGTTTAGAGGTCCGCTCCTACGAGCAGTACTTC. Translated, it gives CASSSITSLEVRSYEQYF.

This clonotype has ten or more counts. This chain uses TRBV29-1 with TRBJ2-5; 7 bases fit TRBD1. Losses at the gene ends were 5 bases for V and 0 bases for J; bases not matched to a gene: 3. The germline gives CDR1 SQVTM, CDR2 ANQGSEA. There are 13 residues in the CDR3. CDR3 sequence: CSVTDRDQETQYF. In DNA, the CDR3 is TGCAGCGTTACCGACAGGGACCAAGAGACCCAGTACTTC.

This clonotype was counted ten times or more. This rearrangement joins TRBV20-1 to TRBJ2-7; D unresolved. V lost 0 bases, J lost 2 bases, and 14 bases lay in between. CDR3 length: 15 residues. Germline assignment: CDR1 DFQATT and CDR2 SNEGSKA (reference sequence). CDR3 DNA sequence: TGCAGTGCTAGAGATATCAGTGAAGGAACCTACGAGCAGTACGTC. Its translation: CSARDISEGTYEQYV.

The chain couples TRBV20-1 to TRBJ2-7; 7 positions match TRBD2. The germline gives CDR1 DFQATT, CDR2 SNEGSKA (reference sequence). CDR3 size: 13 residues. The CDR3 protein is CREGGRVGHEQYF. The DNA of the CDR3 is TGCAGGGAGGGCGGGAGAGTTGGCCACGAGCAGTACTTC.

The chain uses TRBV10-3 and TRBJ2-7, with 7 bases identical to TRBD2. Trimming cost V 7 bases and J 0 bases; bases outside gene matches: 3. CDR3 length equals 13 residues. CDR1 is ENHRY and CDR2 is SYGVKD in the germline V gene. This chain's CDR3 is CAITAGPSYEQYF. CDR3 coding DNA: TGTGCCATCACAGCGGGACCCTCCTACGAGCAGTACTTC.

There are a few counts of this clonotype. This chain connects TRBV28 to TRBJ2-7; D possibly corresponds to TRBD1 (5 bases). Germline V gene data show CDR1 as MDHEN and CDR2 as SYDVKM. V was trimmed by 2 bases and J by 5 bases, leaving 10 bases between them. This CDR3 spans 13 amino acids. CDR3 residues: CASSLEGRDEQYV. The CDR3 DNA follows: TGTGCCAGCAGTTTAGAAGGCAGGGACGAGCAGTACGTC.

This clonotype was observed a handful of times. This chain's CDR3 is CASSLSPGHRGYTF. The CDR3 DNA is TGTGCCAGCAGCTTATCGCCAGGCCACAGAGGCTACACCTTC. The chain carries TRBV7-6 and TRBJ1-2; D is undetermined. Trimming stripped 2 bases from V and 8 bases from J, with 15 bases between. The CDR3 totals 14 residues. Germline-derived CDR1 and CDR2 are SGHVS and FNYEAQ.

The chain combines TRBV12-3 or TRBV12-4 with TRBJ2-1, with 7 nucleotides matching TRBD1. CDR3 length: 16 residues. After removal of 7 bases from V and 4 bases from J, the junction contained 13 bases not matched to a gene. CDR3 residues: CASTSLMDRLYNEQFF. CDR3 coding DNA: TGTGCCAGCACCTCCCTTATGGACAGGTTGTACAATGAGCAGTTCTTC.

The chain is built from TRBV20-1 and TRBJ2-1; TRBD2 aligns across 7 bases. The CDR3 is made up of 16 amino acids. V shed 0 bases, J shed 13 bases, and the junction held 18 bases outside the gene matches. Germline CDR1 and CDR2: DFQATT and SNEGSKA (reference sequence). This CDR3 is CSARDRGGLRERGQFF. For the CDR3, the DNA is TGCAGTGCTAGAGATCGGGGAGGACTGCGGGAGAGGGGCCAGTTCTTC.

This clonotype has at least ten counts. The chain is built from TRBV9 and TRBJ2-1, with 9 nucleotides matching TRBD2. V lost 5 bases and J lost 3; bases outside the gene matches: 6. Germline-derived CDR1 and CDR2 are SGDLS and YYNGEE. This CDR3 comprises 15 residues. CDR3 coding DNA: TGTGCCAGCAGACCCGGAGCGGGAGGCTACAATGAGCAGTTCTTC. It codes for CASRPGAGGYNEQFF.

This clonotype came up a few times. The CDR3 DNA reads as TGTGCCAGCAGTGACCGCCCCGGCGGCCAAGAGACCCAGTACTTC. Translation: CASSDRPGGQETQYF. The chain joins TRBV2 to TRBJ2-5; D is ambiguous. Germline V gene data show CDR1 as SNHLY and CDR2 as FYNNEI. Trimming took off 3 bases at V and 1 base at J, with 12 bases between the two ends. There are 15 residues in the CDR3.

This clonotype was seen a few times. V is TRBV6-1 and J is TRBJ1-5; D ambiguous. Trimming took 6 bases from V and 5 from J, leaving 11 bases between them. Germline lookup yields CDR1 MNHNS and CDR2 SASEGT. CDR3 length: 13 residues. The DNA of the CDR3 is TGTGCCAGCAGGAGACGGGTGGATCAGCCCCAGCATTTT. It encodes CASRRRVDQPQHF.

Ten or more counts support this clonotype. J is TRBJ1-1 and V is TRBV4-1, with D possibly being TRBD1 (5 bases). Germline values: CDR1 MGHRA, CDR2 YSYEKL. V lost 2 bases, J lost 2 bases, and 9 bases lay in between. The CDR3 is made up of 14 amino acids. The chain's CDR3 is CASSQNRLNTEAFF. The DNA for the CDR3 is TGCGCCAGCAGCCAAAACAGGTTAAACACTGAAGCTTTCTTT.

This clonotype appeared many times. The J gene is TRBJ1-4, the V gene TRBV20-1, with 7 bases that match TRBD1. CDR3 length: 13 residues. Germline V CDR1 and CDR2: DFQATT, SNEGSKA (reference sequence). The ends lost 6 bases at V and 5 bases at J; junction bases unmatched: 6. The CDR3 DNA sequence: TGCAGTGCCCGTACAGGGGAGAATGAAAAACTGTTTTTT. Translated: CSARTGENEKLFF.

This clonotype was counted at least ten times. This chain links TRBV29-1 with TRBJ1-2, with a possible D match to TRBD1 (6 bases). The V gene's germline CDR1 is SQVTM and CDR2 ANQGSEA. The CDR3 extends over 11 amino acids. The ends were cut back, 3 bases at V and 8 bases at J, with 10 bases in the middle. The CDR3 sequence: CSVDRGEGYTF. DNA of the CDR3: TGCAGCGTTGACAGGGGAGAGGGCTACACCTTC.

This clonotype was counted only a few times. This CDR3 reads CASSWTDTGELFF. Written as DNA, the CDR3 is TGTGCCAGCAGTTGGACAGACACCGGGGAGCTGTTTTTT. The chain uses TRBV6-6 and TRBJ2-2; tentative D call: TRBD1 (6 bases). V gave up 4 bases and J gave up 3 bases, with 6 bases separating them. The CDR3 spans 13 residues. CDR1 is MNHNY, CDR2 SVGAGI, per germline (reference sequence).